This T cell receptor (beta chain) was found in a study of blood T cell repertoires in COVID-19. Study-wide background: The analysed material was cDNA or gDNA that came from T cells, B-cell-depleted T cells, or PBMCs.

This CDR3 has 18 amino acids. V was pared by 3 bases and J by 6 bases, with 19 bases of the junction left unmatched. Germline CDR1 is SGHRS and CDR2 is YFSETQ. In the original processing: Estimates of nucleated cell counts were drawn from the amplification of reference gene primers. Clones were read by immunoSEQ multiplex PCR, and TCRdb kept only the in-frame ones, dropping some. The V and J calls and clone size come from that table; D and trimming were worked out from the DNA. Of around 150,000 clones in the sample, approximately 88% are singletons; the top ten hold less than 5%. The clonotype was recovered from a woman aged 60-70 years who had recovered from COVID-19. The chain uses TRBV5-1 and TRBJ1-1; 8 bases are shared with TRBD1. The sample comprised peripheral blood. The CDR3 is CASSSIPGGRGLGAEAFF. The CDR3, as DNA: TGCGCCAGCAGCTCCATACCAGGGGGCCGAGGCCTGGGGGCTGAAGCTTTCTTT.